This is a list of T cell receptor beta chains from one sample in a study of T cells after yellow fever vaccination. TCRdb fed the 5' RACE reads into MiXCR, producing one record per CDR3 protein. The data show roughly 500,000 distinct CDR3 sequences, 19% seen once. Source: PBMCs, taken 15 days after the yellow fever booster vaccination. These TCRs come from a man in his thirties or forties who received the YFV17D yellow fever vaccine. The CDR3 runs from the conserved cysteine through the conserved F or W. A D gene is named only where the DNA matches it firmly. Rows may omit the clone size; those that give it use once, few, many or a size class.

D,J,size,V,DNA,CDR3
TRBD2,TRBJ2-7,-,TRBV20-1,TGCAGTGCCCCGGGGGGAAGCTCCTACGAGCAGTACTTC,CSAPGGSSYEQYF
-,TRBJ2-2,-,TRBV12-3/TRBV12-4,TGTGCCAGCAGAGCCTTGGGCGGCGGGGAGCTGTTTTTT,CASRALGGGELFF
-,TRBJ2-2,few,TRBV5-4,TGTGCCAGCAGCCCCGGAGGGGCCTACACCGGGGAGCTGTTTTTT,CASSPGGAYTGELFF
-,TRBJ2-7,few,TRBV6-1,TGTGCCAGCACCGAAGCGGTGACCTACGAGCAGTACTTC,CASTEAVTYEQYF
TRBD1,TRBJ1-6,-,TRBV5-1,TGCGCCAGCAGCTGGGGGACAGCTGTAAATTCACCCCTCCACTTT,CASSWGTAVNSPLHF
TRBD1,TRBJ2-1,many,TRBV5-1,TGCGCCAGCAGCTTGAAGGGACAGTTCAATGAGCAGTTCTTC,CASSLKGQFNEQFF
TRBD2,TRBJ2-1,-,TRBV4-2,TGTGCCAGCAGCCAAGACTGGGGGACTAGCGGATACAATGAGCAGTTCTTC,CASSQDWGTSGYNEQFF
-,TRBJ2-5,few,TRBV6-1,TGTGCCAGCAGTCGGGACAGCGCTAGCGCAGCGAGACCTCAAGAGACCCAGTACTTC,CASSRDSASAARPQETQYF
TRBD1,TRBJ2-7,-,TRBV5-6,TGTGCCAGCAGCTTTAGGGACAGCCTCCTCGAGCAGTACTTC,CASSFRDSLLEQYF
TRBD2,TRBJ2-5,few,TRBV7-9,TGTGCCAGCAGCCGACTAGCGGGAGGACAAGAGACCCAGTACTTC,CASSRLAGGQETQYF
-,TRBJ2-5,-,TRBV7-2,TGTGCCAGCAGTACCCGGGGATCCCGGGAGACCCAGTACTTC,CASSTRGSRETQYF
-,TRBJ2-7,-,TRBV10-1,TGCGCCAGCAGTGAGGGAGGGGGCTCCTACGAGCAGTACTTC,CASSEGGGSYEQYF
-,TRBJ2-1,many,TRBV7-9,TGTGCCAGCAGCTTAGACTATGAGCAGTTCTTC,CASSLDYEQFF
-,TRBJ2-4,-,TRBV14,TGTGCCAGCAGCCGGGTGGCTAACATTCAGTACTTC,CASSRVANIQYF
TRBD2,TRBJ2-1,-,TRBV20-1,TGCAGTGCTAACTCCGGACTAGCGAGAGACAATGAGCAGTTCTTC,CSANSGLARDNEQFF
-,TRBJ2-1,-,TRBV6-1,TGTGCCAGCAGGATTCGTCAGACCGGGGGCTACAATGAGCAGTTCTTC,CASRIRQTGGYNEQFF
TRBD2,TRBJ2-1,few,TRBV20-1,TGCAGTGGACTAGCGGGGACGAACCCGTACAATGAGCAGTTCTTC,CSGLAGTNPYNEQFF
-,TRBJ2-7,-,TRBV27,TGCTCCAGCAGTTTTGAGGGCGGTGGCTACGAGCAGTACTTC,CSSSFEGGGYEQYF
-,TRBJ2-5,few,TRBV6-5,TGTGCCAGCAGTTTTCAGGACACCAAAGAGACCCAGTACTTC,CASSFQDTKETQYF
-,TRBJ1-2,few,TRBV12-3/TRBV12-4,TGTGCCAGCTCCGGCGGGCAGGCCGGAGGCTACACCTTC,CASSGGQAGGYTF
-,TRBJ2-7,few,TRBV7-2,TGTGCCAGCAGCTTAAGTGTTAACGGGTACGAGCAGTACTTC,CASSLSVNGYEQYF
-,TRBJ1-1,-,TRBV11-2,TGTGCCAGCAGCTTAACACTCCGGAACACTGAAGCTTTCTTT,CASSLTLRNTEAFF
-,TRBJ2-2,few,TRBV20-1,TGCAGTGCAAGACAGGACCAAAGAAGCACCGGGGAGCTGTTTTTT,CSARQDQRSTGELFF
-,TRBJ2-5,few,TRBV6-1,TGTGCCAGCACCGGGTTCCGAGTAACCCAGTACTTC,CASTGFRVTQYF
TRBD2,TRBJ2-1,few,TRBV24-1,TGTGCCACCAGTGATTCACCTAGCGGGACGCACAATGAGCAGTTCTTC,CATSDSPSGTHNEQFF
TRBD2,TRBJ2-7,-,TRBV7-2,TGTGCCAGCAGCTCAACCCCTACTAGCGGGCCCTACGAGCAGTACTTC,CASSSTPTSGPYEQYF
-,TRBJ2-7,-,TRBV20-1,TGCAGTGCCTCCCGTGGGGTGGGCTACGAGCAGTACTTC,CSASRGVGYEQYF
-,TRBJ2-5,few,TRBV5-6,TGTGCCAGCAGACCAAGCGGTACCGAAGAGACCCAGTACTTC,CASRPSGTEETQYF
-,TRBJ2-1,-,TRBV2,TGTGCCAGCACCCCCCTTGTTAGCGGAGCCTACAATGAGCAGTTCTTC,CASTPLVSGAYNEQFF
TRBD1,TRBJ2-1,few,TRBV2,TGTGCCAGCAATCCTTCGGGACAGTACTCCTACAATGAGCAGTTCTTC,CASNPSGQYSYNEQFF
TRBD1,TRBJ2-2,-,TRBV5-1,TGCGCCAGCAGCTCCGGGACAGGGGGCATCGGGGAGCTGTTTTTT,CASSSGTGGIGELFF
TRBD2,TRBJ2-1,-,TRBV11-3,TGTGCCAGCAGCTTATTATCGACAGAAATTGCCGGGACTAGCGTCTACAATGAGCAGTTCTTC,CASSLLSTEIAGTSVYNEQFF
TRBD2,TRBJ2-5,-,TRBV6-2/TRBV6-3,TGTGCCAGCAGTTACCCTAGCGGAACGAAAGAGACCCAGTACTTC,CASSYPSGTKETQYF
TRBD2,TRBJ2-3,-,TRBV14,TGTGCCAGCAGCCAATTTGGGGCTAGCGGGAGAGATACGCAGTATTTT,CASSQFGASGRDTQYF
-,TRBJ1-6,-,TRBV7-8,TGTGCCAGCAGCTTAGCTGGGTTTCGGTCACCCCTCCACTTT,CASSLAGFRSPLHF
-,TRBJ2-3,few,TRBV7-8,TGTGCCAGCCTTAGGCGCGGCACAGATACGCAGTATTTT,CASLRRGTDTQYF
-,TRBJ2-3,-,TRBV19,TGTGCCAGTAGTATAGCAGGCGGAGATACGCAGTATTTT,CASSIAGGDTQYF
-,TRBJ2-5,few,TRBV6-6,TGTGCCAGCAGTTACGATGGTGCCGAGACCCAGTACTTC,CASSYDGAETQYF
TRBD2,TRBJ2-1,few,TRBV7-2,TGTGCCAGCAGCTTTCAAGCGGGAGGAAACAATGAGCAGTTCTTC,CASSFQAGGNNEQFF
TRBD2,TRBJ2-5,-,TRBV6-5,TGTGCCAGCAGTTACTCGACTAGCGGGATAGGAACCCAGTACTTC,CASSYSTSGIGTQYF
-,TRBJ2-1,-,TRBV7-9,TGTGCCAGCAGCGCTCCGGGGCCACTCAATGAGCAGTTCTTC,CASSAPGPLNEQFF
TRBD2,TRBJ2-7,-,TRBV5-4,TGTGCCAGCAGCTTGTTCGGGACTAGAAGTTACGAGCAGTACTTC,CASSLFGTRSYEQYF
TRBD2,TRBJ2-1,many,TRBV6-1,TGTGCCAGCAGTGAAGGCCCCGGGGAGGGCCTAAATGAGCAGTTCTTC,CASSEGPGEGLNEQFF
TRBD2,TRBJ2-1,-,TRBV20-1,TGCAGTGCTTGGGGGGTTCGGGGGGGTGAGCAGTTCTTC,CSAWGVRGGEQFF
-,TRBJ1-4,-,TRBV5-5,TGTGCCAGCAGCCTCGTGGGGGCCAAGAATGAAAAACTGTTTTTT,CASSLVGAKNEKLFF
TRBD1,TRBJ1-1,few,TRBV28,TGTGCCAGCAGTTTGCAGGGGGGGAACACTGAAGCTTTCTTT,CASSLQGGNTEAFF
-,TRBJ2-1,many,TRBV7-9,TGTGCCAGCAAACCACAGGGTTACAATGAGCAGTTCTTC,CASKPQGYNEQFF
TRBD2,TRBJ2-1,-,TRBV28,TGTGCCAGCAGTCCCCTTAGCGGGCGCTACAATGAGCAGTTCTTC,CASSPLSGRYNEQFF
-,TRBJ2-1,few,TRBV27,TGTGCCAGCAGCGACCCCGGAAGCCTCAATGAGCAGTTCTTC,CASSDPGSLNEQFF